Listed here are 8 T cell receptor beta chains from one sample, sequenced in a study of CD8+CD57+ T cells in acquired aplastic anemia. Genomic DNA templated the TCR beta VDJ and CDR3 profiling. TCRdb processed the reads anew with MiXCR; each CDR3 protein has one entry. Of approximately 300,000 distinct CDR3 sequences listed, roughly 59% are singletons. Sequencing was done on patients that had shown CD8+CD57+ cell expansion by flow cytometry. Sequencing was performed on sorted CD4+, CD8+, or CD8+CD57+ T cells (not recorded which) from PBMCs. The receptors were gathered from a human donor with aplastic anemia.

CDR3 sequence (DNA): TGTGCCAGCAGTCGGGACCCCGCGGAGGAAAAACTGTTTTTT. It specifies CASSRDPAEEKLFF. The genes are TRBV2 and TRBJ1-4; possible D gene TRBD1, 5 bases. The CDR3 extends over 14 amino acids. Germline CDR1 reads SNHLY; CDR2 reads FYNNEI. Trimming took off 5 bases at V and 8 bases at J, with 15 bases between the two ends. Combining the CDR3 with reference TRBV2 and TRBJ1-4 gives the whole variable domain EPEVTQTPSHQVTQMGQEVILRCVPISNHLYFYWYRQILGQKVEFLVSFYNNEISEKSEIFDDQFSVERPDGSNFTLKIRSTKLEDSAMYFCASSRDPAEEKLFFGSGTQLSVL.

This rearrangement joins TRBV2 to TRBJ2-1; D may match TRBD1 or TRBD2 (6 bases each). V lost 9 bases and J lost 5, with 20 bases in between. The germline V gene encodes CDR1 SNHLY and CDR2 FYNNEI. The length of the CDR3 is 15 residues. The CDR3 DNA sequence: TGTGCCAGGAAACGGAGGGGGGACCCAAACAATGAGCAGTTCTTC. Its translation: CARKRRGDPNNEQFF.

This chain connects TRBV15 to TRBJ1-4; 9 bases align to TRBD1. This CDR3 has 16 amino acids. Per the germline V gene, CDR1 is LNHNV and CDR2 is YYDKDF (reference sequence). The V gene end was trimmed by 2 bases and the J gene end by 7 bases; junction bases not matched to a gene: 8. The CDR3 sequence is CATSRSGGQGSEKLFF. The DNA for the CDR3 is TGTGCCACCAGCAGATCGGGGGGACAGGGCAGTGAAAAACTGTTTTTT. Drawing the rest from reference TRBV15 and TRBJ1-4, the complete variable domain is DAMVIQNPRYQVTQFGKPVTLSCSQTLNHNVMYWYQQKSSQAPKLLFHYYDKDFNNEADTPDNFQSRRPNTSFCFLDIRSPGLGDTAMYLCATSRSGGQGSEKLFFGSGTQLSVL.

In this sample, this clonotype turned up once. V and J are TRBV20-1 and TRBJ1-4; D uncertain. The V and J ends lost 5 bases and 0 bases respectively, with 10 bases between them. The length of the CDR3 is 14 residues. Germline V CDR1 and CDR2: DFQATT, SNEGSKA (reference sequence). The DNA for the CDR3 is TGCAGTGCTCGACCACCCACAACTAATGAAAAACTGTTTTTT. Encoded protein: CSARPPTTNEKLFF.

The chain joins TRBV20-1 to TRBJ2-1; perhaps TRBD1 as D (6 bases). V was trimmed by 5 bases and J by 2 bases, leaving 19 bases between them. Germline V CDR1 and CDR2: DFQATT, SNEGSKA (reference sequence). The CDR3 contains 16 residues. CDR3 protein: CSAGLRGRGTYNEQFF. The DNA for the CDR3 is TGCAGTGCTGGCCTTCGTGGCAGGGGCACCTACAATGAGCAGTTCTTC.

This clonotype has a single count. The chain recombines TRBV7-9 with TRBJ2-1; 7 positions match TRBD1. CDR3 length: 12 amino acids. The germline CDR1 and CDR2 sequences are SEHNR and FQNEAQ (reference sequence). Unmatched junction bases numbered 10, after V lost 8 bases and J lost 12 bases. DNA of the CDR3: TGTGCCAGCGCAAAGGGACAGAACCTGCAGTTCTTC. Amino acids: CASAKGQNLQFF.

This sequence joins TRBV19 and TRBJ1-4; D unresolved. The germline V and J ends were trimmed by 8 bases and 0 bases, with 10 bases remaining between them. This CDR3 is 14 amino acids long. Germline V gene sequence: CDR1 LNHDA, CDR2 SQIVND (reference sequence). For the CDR3, the DNA is TGTGCCAGTTGCCAAGCCCCAACTAATGAAAAACTGTTTTTT. Translation: CASCQAPTNEKLFF. Looking up the rest from reference TRBV19 and TRBJ1-4 gives the full variable domain: DGGITQSPKYLFRKEGQNVTLSCEQNLNHDAMYWYRQDPGQGLRLIYYSQIVNDFQKGDIAEGYSVSREKKESFPLTVTSAQKNPTAFYLCASCQAPTNEKLFFGSGTQLSVL.

This clonotype was seen a handful of times. The V call is TRBV20-1, the J call TRBJ2-1; 10 bases fit TRBD2. CDR1 is DFQATT and CDR2 is SNEGSKA in the germline V gene (reference sequence). V lost 6 bases to trimming and J lost 9 bases; unmatched junction nucleotides: 17. This CDR3 contains 16 residues. Written as DNA, the CDR3 is TGCAGTGCGAGCCTGAGAACTAGCGGGACCCGGGGTGAGCAGTTCTTC. Protein product: CSASLRTSGTRGEQFF.